The rows below give T cell receptor beta chains drawn from one sample of a study of T cell responses to AZD1222 COVID-19 vaccine. The assay was immunoSEQ multiplex PCR, and TCRdb's table has in-frame clones only and misses some. The sample carries around 130,000 clones, about 93% recorded once. The sample was peripheral blood, taken on day 0 of AZD1222 vaccination. These TCRs come from an adult in good health. Both conserved end residues are part of each CDR3. A D gene is named only where the DNA matches it firmly. A clone size is listed for some rows: how often the clone was seen (once, few, many), or a class if it is expanded.

j_call: TRBJ2-7; d_call: TRBD1; v_call: TRBV30; clone_size: .; cdr3_aa: CACTFPGTGELEYEQYF; cdr3_nt: TGTGCCTGTACTTTTCCCGGGACAGGGGAATTGGAATACGAGCAGTACTTC
j_call: TRBJ2-3; d_call: TRBD2; v_call: TRBV4-1; clone_size: .; cdr3_aa: CASSQIAGGSTDTQYF; cdr3_nt: TGCGCCAGCAGCCAAATAGCGGGGGGAAGCACAGATACGCAGTATTTT
j_call: TRBJ1-4; d_call: TRBD1; v_call: TRBV3-1/TRBV3-2; clone_size: .; cdr3_aa: CASSQDQGATNEKLFF; cdr3_nt: TGTGCCAGCAGCCAAGACCAGGGGGCTACGAATGAAAAACTGTTTTTT
j_call: TRBJ1-4; d_call: .; v_call: TRBV15; clone_size: .; cdr3_aa: CATSRRGEKLFF; cdr3_nt: TGTGCCACCAGCAGAAGGGGTGAAAAACTGTTTTTT
j_call: TRBJ1-2; d_call: TRBD1; v_call: TRBV30; clone_size: .; cdr3_aa: CAWRQGRDYGYTF; cdr3_nt: TGTGCCTGGAGACAGGGGAGGGACTATGGCTACACCTTC
j_call: TRBJ2-2; d_call: .; v_call: TRBV29-1; clone_size: .; cdr3_aa: CSATVWTGELFF; cdr3_nt: TGCAGCGCTACAGTTTGGACCGGGGAGCTGTTTTTT
j_call: TRBJ2-7; d_call: .; v_call: TRBV7-9; clone_size: .; cdr3_aa: CASSKGGYEQYF; cdr3_nt: TGTGCCAGCAGCAAAGGGGGTTACGAGCAGTACTTC
j_call: TRBJ1-4; d_call: .; v_call: TRBV5-1; clone_size: .; cdr3_aa: CASSLERATNEKLFF; cdr3_nt: TGCGCCAGCAGCTTGGAAAGGGCAACTAATGAAAAACTGTTTTTT
j_call: TRBJ1-5; d_call: .; v_call: TRBV3-1/TRBV3-2; clone_size: .; cdr3_aa: CASSQTEKQPQHF; cdr3_nt: TGTGCCAGCAGCCAGACAGAAAAGCAGCCCCAGCATTTT
j_call: TRBJ2-7; d_call: TRBD1; v_call: TRBV4-1; clone_size: few; cdr3_aa: CASSPTGDEQYF; cdr3_nt: TGCGCCAGCAGCCCGACAGGGGACGAGCAGTACTTC
j_call: TRBJ1-2; d_call: TRBD1; v_call: TRBV3-1/TRBV3-2; clone_size: .; cdr3_aa: CASSQRDRNDGYTF; cdr3_nt: TGTGCCAGCAGCCAGAGGGACAGGAACGATGGCTACACCTTC
j_call: TRBJ2-1; d_call: TRBD1; v_call: TRBV5-5; clone_size: .; cdr3_aa: CASSLPGQGGREQFF; cdr3_nt: TGTGCCAGCAGCTTACCGGGACAGGGGGGGCGTGAGCAGTTCTTC
j_call: TRBJ2-2; d_call: .; v_call: TRBV24-1; clone_size: .; cdr3_aa: CATSDSGPSLTGELFF; cdr3_nt: TGTGCCACCAGTGATTCGGGACCCTCTCTTACCGGGGAGCTGTTTTTT
j_call: TRBJ1-2; d_call: TRBD1; v_call: TRBV11-2; clone_size: .; cdr3_aa: CASSNRVGQGPDGYTF; cdr3_nt: TGTGCCAGCAGCAACCGGGTGGGACAGGGCCCGGATGGCTACACCTTC
j_call: TRBJ2-2; d_call: TRBD1; v_call: TRBV6-5; clone_size: .; cdr3_aa: CASIFGTVTGELFF; cdr3_nt: TGTGCCAGCATTTTCGGGACAGTCACCGGGGAGCTGTTTTTT
j_call: TRBJ2-7; d_call: .; v_call: TRBV30; clone_size: .; cdr3_aa: CAWSVQREGYF; cdr3_nt: TGTGCCTGGAGTGTACAAAGAGAGGGGTACTTC
j_call: TRBJ2-5; d_call: .; v_call: TRBV5-4; clone_size: once; cdr3_aa: CASSLVTRKETQYF; cdr3_nt: TGTGCCAGCAGCTTGGTGACACGAAAAGAGACCCAGTACTTC
j_call: TRBJ2-7; d_call: TRBD1; v_call: TRBV19; clone_size: once; cdr3_aa: CASSKTGQSYEQYF; cdr3_nt: TGTGCCAGTAGTAAAACGGGACAGTCCTACGAGCAGTACTTC
j_call: TRBJ2-5; d_call: .; v_call: TRBV23-1; clone_size: .; cdr3_aa: CASSPAASKQETQYF; cdr3_nt: TGCGCCAGCAGTCCTGCAGCTTCGAAACAAGAGACCCAGTACTTC
j_call: TRBJ2-2; d_call: TRBD1; v_call: TRBV29-1; clone_size: .; cdr3_aa: CSALSPTGGDGELFF; cdr3_nt: TGCAGCGCGCTCTCCCCTACAGGGGGCGACGGGGAGCTGTTTTTT
j_call: TRBJ2-7; d_call: TRBD1; v_call: TRBV7-2; clone_size: .; cdr3_aa: CASSLGQGALYEQYF; cdr3_nt: TGTGCCAGCAGCTTAGGACAGGGCGCACTATACGAGCAGTACTTC
j_call: TRBJ2-7; d_call: .; v_call: TRBV20-1; clone_size: once; cdr3_aa: CSAPGVYEQYF; cdr3_nt: TGCAGTGCCCCCGGAGTATACGAGCAGTACTTC
j_call: TRBJ2-5; d_call: TRBD2; v_call: TRBV7-6; clone_size: .; cdr3_aa: CASSLGTSGGQETQYF; cdr3_nt: TGTGCCAGCAGCTTGGGGACTAGCGGGGGCCAAGAGACCCAGTACTTC
j_call: TRBJ1-5; d_call: .; v_call: TRBV6-5; clone_size: once; cdr3_aa: CASRGGAGIQPQHF; cdr3_nt: TGTGCCAGCAGAGGGGGAGCCGGGATTCAGCCCCAGCATTTT
j_call: TRBJ1-6; d_call: .; v_call: TRBV7-9; clone_size: .; cdr3_aa: CASSLRPGSPYNSPLHF; cdr3_nt: TGTGCCAGCAGCTTAAGACCAGGCAGTCCCTATAATTCACCCCTCCACTTT
j_call: TRBJ2-1; d_call: .; v_call: TRBV4-2; clone_size: .; cdr3_aa: CASSQESTGGRIENEQFF; cdr3_nt: TGTGCCAGCAGCCAAGAATCAACTGGAGGGAGGATCGAAAATGAGCAGTTCTTC
j_call: TRBJ1-3; d_call: TRBD1; v_call: TRBV4-1; clone_size: .; cdr3_aa: CASSHLARDRGGNTIYF; cdr3_nt: TGCGCCAGCAGCCACCTCGCCCGGGACAGGGGGGGAAACACCATATATTTT
j_call: TRBJ1-1; d_call: TRBD1; v_call: TRBV5-4; clone_size: .; cdr3_aa: CASSFYQGANTEAFF; cdr3_nt: TGTGCCAGCAGCTTCTATCAGGGGGCGAACACTGAAGCTTTCTTT
j_call: TRBJ2-7; d_call: .; v_call: TRBV30; clone_size: .; cdr3_aa: CAWTGGLNEQYF; cdr3_nt: TGTGCCTGGACCGGGGGGCTGAACGAGCAGTACTTC
j_call: TRBJ2-7; d_call: TRBD2; v_call: TRBV14; clone_size: .; cdr3_aa: CASSHMASGSPYEQYF; cdr3_nt: TGTGCCAGCAGCCACATGGCTAGCGGGAGCCCCTACGAGCAGTACTTC
j_call: TRBJ1-1; d_call: .; v_call: TRBV6-5; clone_size: .; cdr3_aa: CASRGQRAEAFF; cdr3_nt: TGTGCCAGCAGAGGACAGCGAGCGGAAGCTTTCTTT
j_call: TRBJ2-1; d_call: TRBD1; v_call: TRBV9; clone_size: .; cdr3_aa: CASSVTGDIQFF; cdr3_nt: TGTGCCAGCAGCGTAACAGGGGACATTCAGTTCTTC
j_call: TRBJ1-1; d_call: .; v_call: TRBV5-1; clone_size: .; cdr3_aa: CASSLGSGVEAFF; cdr3_nt: TGCGCCAGCAGCTTGGGGTCAGGGGTTGAAGCTTTCTTT
j_call: TRBJ1-1; d_call: .; v_call: TRBV6-6; clone_size: .; cdr3_aa: CASRLDRTEAFF; cdr3_nt: TGTGCCAGCAGGCTCGACAGGACTGAAGCTTTCTTT
j_call: TRBJ1-2; d_call: .; v_call: TRBV10-3; clone_size: .; cdr3_aa: CAILQGRDYGYTF; cdr3_nt: TGTGCCATCTTACAGGGACGTGACTATGGCTACACCTTC
j_call: TRBJ1-6; d_call: .; v_call: TRBV3-1/TRBV3-2; clone_size: .; cdr3_aa: CASSQWFQGDSPLHF; cdr3_nt: TGTGCCAGCAGCCAATGGTTTCAGGGTGATTCACCCCTCCACTTT
j_call: TRBJ1-5; d_call: TRBD1; v_call: TRBV7-3; clone_size: .; cdr3_aa: CASSLTRVTGKDQPQHF; cdr3_nt: TGTGCCAGCAGCTTAACAAGAGTGACAGGGAAGGATCAGCCCCAGCATTTT
j_call: TRBJ2-7; d_call: .; v_call: TRBV5-1; clone_size: .; cdr3_aa: CASSLTTGTYYEQYF; cdr3_nt: TGCGCCAGCAGCTTGACAACCGGGACTTACTACGAGCAGTACTTC
j_call: TRBJ1-2; d_call: .; v_call: TRBV28; clone_size: .; cdr3_aa: CASKTANNYGYTF; cdr3_nt: TGTGCCAGCAAGACAGCAAATAACTATGGCTACACCTTC
j_call: TRBJ2-3; d_call: .; v_call: TRBV7-9; clone_size: .; cdr3_aa: CASSRDKSTDTQYF; cdr3_nt: TGTGCCAGCAGCCGAGACAAGAGCACAGATACGCAGTATTTT
j_call: TRBJ2-2; d_call: .; v_call: TRBV6-5; clone_size: .; cdr3_aa: CASSSGAGGGGELFF; cdr3_nt: TGTGCCAGCAGCAGTGGAGCGGGTGGCGGCGGGGAGCTGTTTTTT
j_call: TRBJ2-5; d_call: TRBD2; v_call: TRBV10-1; clone_size: .; cdr3_aa: CASSELGAGGPEETQYF; cdr3_nt: TGCGCCAGCAGTGAGTTAGGAGCGGGAGGGCCTGAAGAGACCCAGTACTTC
j_call: TRBJ1-6; d_call: TRBD1; v_call: TRBV7-2; clone_size: .; cdr3_aa: CASSTYRGNSPLHF; cdr3_nt: TGTGCCAGCAGCACTTACAGGGGAAATTCACCCCTCCACTTT
j_call: TRBJ1-6; d_call: .; v_call: TRBV4-1; clone_size: once; cdr3_aa: CASSQAIPGALNSPLHF; cdr3_nt: TGCGCCAGCAGCCAAGCTATACCGGGCGCTCTTAATTCACCCCTCCACTTT
j_call: TRBJ1-1; d_call: .; v_call: TRBV13; clone_size: .; cdr3_aa: CASSLRGAGKDTEAFF; cdr3_nt: TGTGCCAGCAGCTTAAGAGGGGCGGGAAAGGACACTGAAGCTTTCTTT
j_call: TRBJ2-1; d_call: .; v_call: TRBV4-1; clone_size: .; cdr3_aa: CASSFRGATGREQFF; cdr3_nt: TGCGCCAGCAGCTTTCGGGGGGCCACCGGCCGTGAGCAGTTCTTC
j_call: TRBJ2-5; d_call: .; v_call: TRBV6-5; clone_size: .; cdr3_aa: CASSQGREETQYF; cdr3_nt: TGTGCCAGCTCTCAGGGTCGCGAGGAGACCCAGTACTTC
j_call: TRBJ1-1; d_call: .; v_call: TRBV6-5; clone_size: .; cdr3_aa: CASSYSGLPPEAFF; cdr3_nt: TGTGCCAGCAGTTACTCGGGCTTACCGCCTGAAGCTTTCTTT
j_call: TRBJ1-1; d_call: .; v_call: TRBV7-2; clone_size: .; cdr3_aa: CASRRDSYFNTEAFF; cdr3_nt: TGTGCCAGCAGGCGGGACTCCTATTTTAACACTGAAGCTTTCTTT
j_call: TRBJ1-2; d_call: TRBD1; v_call: TRBV24-1; clone_size: .; cdr3_aa: CATSEQGQPYGYTF; cdr3_nt: TGTGCCACCAGTGAGCAGGGACAGCCCTATGGCTACACCTTC
j_call: TRBJ2-7; d_call: .; v_call: TRBV10-3; clone_size: .; cdr3_aa: CAISERDTAYEQYF; cdr3_nt: TGTGCCATCAGTGAACGGGACACGGCCTACGAGCAGTACTTC